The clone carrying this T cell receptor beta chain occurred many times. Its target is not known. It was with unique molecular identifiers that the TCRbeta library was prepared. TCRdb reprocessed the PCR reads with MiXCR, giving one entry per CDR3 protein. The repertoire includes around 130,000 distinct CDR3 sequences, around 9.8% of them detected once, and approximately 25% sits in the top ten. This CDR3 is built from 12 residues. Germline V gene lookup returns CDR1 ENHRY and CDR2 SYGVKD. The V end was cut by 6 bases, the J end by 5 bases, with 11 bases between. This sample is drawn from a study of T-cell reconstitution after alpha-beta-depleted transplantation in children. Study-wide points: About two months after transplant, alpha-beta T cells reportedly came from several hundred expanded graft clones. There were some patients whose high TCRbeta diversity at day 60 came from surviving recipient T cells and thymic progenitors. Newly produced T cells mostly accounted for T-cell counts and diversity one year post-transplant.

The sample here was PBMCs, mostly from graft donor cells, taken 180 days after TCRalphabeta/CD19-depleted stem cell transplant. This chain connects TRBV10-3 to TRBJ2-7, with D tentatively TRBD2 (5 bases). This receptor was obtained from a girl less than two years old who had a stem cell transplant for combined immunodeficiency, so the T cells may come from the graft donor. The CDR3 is CAIREGSHEQYF. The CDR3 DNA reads TGTGCCATCAGAGAAGGGAGCCACGAGCAGTACTTC.